These 31 T cell receptor beta chains share one sample of origin, sequenced in a study of T cell responses to AZD1222 COVID-19 vaccine. TCRdb's copy holds only in-frame clones and misses some; the assay was immunoSEQ multiplex PCR. The sample comprises more than 70,000 clones, roughly nine tenths of which are singletons, and roughly 5.2% rests with the top ten. The source was peripheral blood, collected 28 days after the second AZD1222 dose. The receptors were sampled from an adult who received the AZD1222 COVID-19 vaccine.

V usage is TRBV18 and J usage is TRBJ1-6; D ambiguous. Germline CDR1 KGHSH, CDR2 LQKENI. The CDR3 has 17 residues. V was trimmed by 2 bases and J by 0 bases, leaving 11 bases between them. Here the CDR3 reads CASSPYGPTSYNSPLHF. The DNA of the CDR3 is TGTGCCAGCTCACCATACGGTCCAACCTCCTATAATTCACCCCTCCACTTT. The entire variable domain, with the rest obtained from reference TRBV18 and TRBJ1-6, is as follows: NAGVMQNPRHLVRRRGQEARLRCSPMKGHSHVYWYRQLPEEGLKFMVYLQKENIIDESGMPKERFSAEFPKEGPSILRIQQVVRGDSAAYFCASSPYGPTSYNSPLHFGNGTRLTVT.

V gene TRBV29-1 combines with J gene TRBJ1-4; D uncertain. The V gene lost 4 bases and the J gene lost 5 bases, with 2 bases spanning the gap. Germline V CDR1 and CDR2: SQVTM, ANQGSEA. This CDR3 region has 10 residues. CDR3 DNA: TGCAGCGTTGGAAATGAAAAACTGTTTTTT. This codes for CSVGNEKLFF.

The chain links TRBV7-6 to TRBJ2-1; 7 bases are a match to TRBD2. The CDR3 runs to 12 residues. J gave up 10 bases and V 4 bases, and 4 bases lay outside the gene matches. The germline gives CDR1 SGHVS, CDR2 FNYEAQ. CDR3 in amino acids: CASSSTSREQFF. CDR3 bases: TGTGCCAGCAGCTCGACTAGCCGCGAGCAGTTCTTC.

The genes are TRBV9 and TRBJ2-1; 11 bases fit TRBD2. V shed 0 bases and J 8 bases; nucleotides not matched to a gene: 7. Germline CDR1 and CDR2: SGDLS and YYNGEE. The CDR3 has 16 amino acids. CDR3 amino acids: CASSVDVAGGLDEQFF. The CDR3 DNA sequence: TGTGCCAGCAGCGTAGATGTAGCGGGGGGGCTCGATGAGCAGTTCTTC.

The chain links TRBV12-5 to TRBJ1-1; D is undetermined. Between the trimmed V and J ends, which lost 4 bases and 2 bases, there was a span of 8 bases. This CDR3 has 13 amino acids. Germline-derived CDR1 and CDR2 are LGHNT and FRNRAP. In DNA form, the CDR3 reads TGTGCTAGTGGTTACCGTTCTAACACTGAAGCTTTCTTT. It translates to CASGYRSNTEAFF.

The chain links TRBV9 to TRBJ2-3; TRBD2 matches at 7 bases. The germline gives CDR1 SGDLS, CDR2 YYNGEE. The length of the CDR3 is 15 residues. J was trimmed by 0 bases and V by 0 bases; bases with no gene match: 1. The CDR3 is CASSVGGGSTDTQYF. CDR3 DNA sequence: TGTGCCAGCAGCGTAGGGGGGGGTAGCACAGATACGCAGTATTTT.

This clone was observed a single time. V gene TRBV18 combines with J gene TRBJ1-2, with D hard to call. The germline gives CDR1 KGHSH, CDR2 LQKENI. The CDR3 is 15 amino acids. The V end lost 0 bases, the J end lost 5 bases, and 13 bases lay between the germline ends. For the CDR3, the DNA is TGTGCCAGCTCACCACCAACAGCCCCAGGATATGGCTACACCTTC. Amino acids: CASSPPTAPGYGYTF.

The V and J genes are TRBV11-2 and TRBJ1-5; D is ambiguous. CDR1 is SGHAT, CDR2 FQNNGV, per germline. Trimming pared 2 bases from V and 6 bases from J, leaving 8 bases between. This CDR3 comprises 13 residues. CDR3 sequence (DNA): TGTGCCAGCAGCTTATCCCAGCTTCAGCCCCAGCATTTT. Protein: CASSLSQLQPQHF.

In the case of this clone: Other DNA sequences in this specimen translate into the identical CDR3. V and J are TRBV5-1 and TRBJ2-5; 11 bases line up with TRBD2. The CDR3 runs 15 residues. The germline V gene has CDR1 SGHRS and CDR2 YFSETQ. With 4 bases clipped from V and 4 bases from J, the junction kept 6 bases outside the gene matches. This CDR3 reads CASSLTSGEGETQYF. The CDR3 DNA reads TGCGCCAGCAGCCTGACTAGCGGGGAGGGAGAGACCCAGTACTTC.

This clone occurred once. The chain is built from TRBV29-1 and TRBJ1-1, with D unresolved. Germline V gives CDR1 SQVTM, CDR2 ANQGSEA. This CDR3 is built from 14 residues. Trimming removed 1 base at V and 4 bases at J, with 13 bases between. DNA for the CDR3: TGCAGCGTTGAAGGGGGTCGGGGAGGCACTGAAGCTTTCTTT. Encoded protein: CSVEGGRGGTEAFF.

The gene calls are TRBV6-5 and TRBJ2-7; D is ambiguous. The CDR3 is 13 amino acids. From germline, CDR1 is MNHEY and CDR2 SVGAGI. Trimming removed 6 bases from V and 7 bases from J, with 16 bases in between. This CDR3 is CASRDEASGEQYF. The CDR3 DNA reads as TGTGCCAGCAGGGACGAGGCTAGTGGTGAGCAGTACTTC.

The genes are TRBV4-2 and TRBJ2-3; 11 positions agree with TRBD2. This CDR3 has 18 residues. J lost 2 bases, V lost 0 bases, and 7 bases had no gene match. Germline CDR1 reads LGHNA; CDR2 reads YNFKEQ. In DNA form, the CDR3 reads TGTGCCAGCAGCCAAGATCCCTCTAGCGGGGGGAACACAGATACGCAGTATTTT. As protein: CASSQDPSSGGNTDTQYF.

The chain couples TRBV2 to TRBJ2-7; 12 bases line up with TRBD2. Per the germline V gene, CDR1 is SNHLY and CDR2 is FYNNEI. The CDR3 runs 15 residues. With V trimmed by 6 bases and J by 3 bases, 6 bases remained unmatched. CDR3 sequence (DNA): TGTGCCAGCAGGCGACTAGCGGGGGCCAACTACGAGCAGTACTTC. Protein sequence: CASRRLAGANYEQYF.

The V call is TRBV7-2, the J call TRBJ1-4, with a weak D call TRBD1 (5 bases). V lost 3 bases and J 2 bases, leaving 19 bases between the germline ends. This CDR3 contains 18 residues. CDR1 and CDR2 (germline): SGHTA, FQGNSA. CDR3 DNA sequence: TGTGCCAGCAGCTTTGATGCAGGGTCGATGTGGACTAATGAAAAACTGTTTTTT. This gives the protein CASSFDAGSMWTNEKLFF.

The genes are TRBV6-5 and TRBJ1-1, with 7 positions matching TRBD1. Germline loops: CDR1 MNHEY, CDR2 SVGAGI. After removal of 6 bases from V and 2 bases from J, the junction contained 6 bases not matched to a gene. The CDR3 covers 14 residues. CDR3 sequence (DNA): TGTGCCAGCAGGCTGGGACAGCCAAACACTGAAGCTTTCTTT. Its translation is CASRLGQPNTEAFF.

This clone was observed a few times. The gene calls are TRBV15 and TRBJ1-4, with TRBD1 matching over 7 bases. From germline, CDR1 is LNHNV and CDR2 YYDKDF (reference sequence). The V segment lost 0 bases and the J segment 7 bases; nucleotides outside the gene matches: 11. This CDR3 is 17 amino acids long. CDR3 sequence reads: CATSRERGGQRSEKLFF. DNA for the CDR3: TGTGCCACCAGCAGAGAGAGGGGGGGACAGCGAAGTGAAAAACTGTTTTTT.

The chain employs TRBV11-2 and TRBJ2-1, with 9 nucleotides matching TRBD2. With V trimmed by 7 bases and J by 5 bases, 12 bases remained unmatched. The CDR3 covers 16 residues. Germline-derived CDR1 and CDR2 are SGHAT and FQNNGV. Written as DNA, the CDR3 is TGTGCCAGCATCCCCTGGGCGGGGGGGCCCCACAATGAGCAGTTCTTC. Protein product: CASIPWAGGPHNEQFF. Full variable domain (missing parts from reference TRBV11-2 and TRBJ2-1): EAGVAQSPRYKIIEKRQSVAFWCNPISGHATLYWYQQILGQGPKLLIQFQNNGVVDDSQLPKDRFSAERLKGVDSTLKIQPAKLEDSAVYLCASIPWAGGPHNEQFFGPGTRLTVL.

The V call is TRBV5-1, the J call TRBJ2-2; D is unclear. This CDR3 is 16 amino acids long. Germline V lookup: CDR1 SGHRS, CDR2 YFSETQ. The V gene lost 0 bases and the J gene lost 2 bases, with 11 bases spanning the gap. The CDR3 DNA reads TGCGCCAGCAGCTTGGTCGGGTCGGCTAACACCGGGGAGCTGTTTTTT. Protein product: CASSLVGSANTGELFF.

The chain has TRBV27 and TRBJ1-5; D uncertain. V shed 5 bases and J shed 2 bases, with 13 bases lying between them. There are 15 residues in the CDR3. Germline CDR1 MNHEY, CDR2 SMNVEV (reference sequence). For the CDR3, the DNA is TGTGCCAGCAGTCAGGCAGCGGTTGGCAATCAGCCCCAGCATTTT. Residues: CASSQAAVGNQPQHF.

CDR3 in amino acids: CASSQRGFNYGYTF. The CDR3 DNA follows: TGCGCCAGCAGCCAGAGGGGATTTAACTATGGCTACACCTTC. This chain uses TRBV5-1 with TRBJ1-2, with D maybe TRBD1 (5 bases). This CDR3 region has 14 residues. V lost 4 bases and J lost 1, with 11 bases in between. The germline gives CDR1 SGHRS, CDR2 YFSETQ. Together with reference TRBV5-1 and TRBJ1-2, the CDR3 gives the full variable domain: KAGVTQTPRYLIKTRGQQVTLSCSPISGHRSVSWYQQTPGQGLQFLFEYFSETQRNKGNFPGRFSGRQFSNSRSEMNVSTLELGDSALYLCASSQRGFNYGYTFGSGTRLTVV.

The chain combines TRBV10-3 with TRBJ2-7, with 7 bases matching TRBD1. V shed 4 bases, J shed 2 bases, and the junction held 5 bases outside the gene matches. The CDR3 is made up of 14 amino acids. The germline gives CDR1 ENHRY, CDR2 SYGVKD. The CDR3 bases are TGTGCCATCAGTGTAACAGGGGCGACCTACGAGCAGTACTTC. This gives the protein CAISVTGATYEQYF.

The chain is built from TRBV5-1 and TRBJ2-7; D remains unclear. Trimming took 6 bases from V and 8 from J, leaving 24 bases between them. The CDR3 loop spans 15 amino acids. Per germline, CDR1 SGHRS and CDR2 YFSETQ. CDR3 in amino acids: CASKLTRTGDRQQYF. The CDR3 region has the DNA TGCGCCAGCAAACTTACCCGGACCGGCGACCGTCAGCAGTACTTC.

The genes are TRBV5-1 and TRBJ1-2; 7 bases are shared with TRBD1. This CDR3 spans 15 amino acids. Germline values: CDR1 SGHRS, CDR2 YFSETQ. The V gene end was trimmed by 0 bases and the J gene end by 8 bases; junction bases not matched to a gene: 10. The CDR3 sequence is CASSLEVRGTGGYTF. As DNA, the CDR3 is TGCGCCAGCAGCTTGGAGGTCAGGGGGACTGGAGGCTACACCTTC.

V gene TRBV2 combines with J gene TRBJ1-2; D is undetermined. This CDR3 contains 13 residues. Germline V gives CDR1 SNHLY, CDR2 FYNNEI. V lost 3 bases and J lost 8, with 13 bases in between. The DNA of the CDR3 is TGTGCCAGCAGTGAGGGCGCCCTGGGAGGCTACACCTTC. Its protein is CASSEGALGGYTF.

This clone was picked up a small number of times. Other DNA sequences from this sample encode an identical CDR3 as well. The V gene is TRBV19, the J gene TRBJ2-7, with D possibly called TRBD1 or TRBD2 (6 bases each). Germline V lookup: CDR1 LNHDA, CDR2 SQIVND (reference sequence). The CDR3 consists of 13 residues. Deletions cut 3 bases from V and 3 bases from J, with 9 bases between. CDR3 in DNA: TGTGCCAGTAGTATTGGAGGGGGCTACGAGCAGTACTTC. Its translation is CASSIGGGYEQYF.

The J gene is TRBJ2-3, the V gene TRBV10-1; possibly TRBD1 for D (5 bases). The CDR3 spans 14 residues. Germline V gene sequence: CDR1 WNHNN, CDR2 SYGVQD (reference sequence). Trimming took 4 bases from V and 8 from J, leaving 16 bases between them. This CDR3 is CASSGDGALFTQYF. CDR3 coding DNA: TGCGCCAGCAGTGGAGATGGGGCCTTGTTTACGCAGTATTTT.

The rearrangement uses TRBV27 and TRBJ2-2; D gene ambiguous. This CDR3 region has 13 residues. With 2 bases removed from V and 4 bases from J, the gap between germline ends came to 5 bases. CDR1 and CDR2 from the germline V gene are MNHEY and SMNVEV (reference sequence). CDR3 loop: CASSLGPTGELFF. The CDR3 nucleotides are TGTGCCAGCAGTTTAGGCCCCACCGGGGAGCTGTTTTTT.

This clone has just one count. This chain links TRBV3-1 (or the pseudogene TRBV3-2) with TRBJ2-7, with a tentative D call TRBD2 (5 bases). CDR3 length: 13 amino acids. Trimming removed 0 bases from V and 5 bases from J, with 8 bases in between. The germline gives CDR1 LGHDT, CDR2 YNNKEL (reference sequence). CDR3 DNA: TGTGCCAGCAGCCAAGATAGCGAAGACGAGCAGTACTTC. The encoded protein is CASSQDSEDEQYF.

The chain combines TRBV9 with TRBJ2-3; 11 bases agree with TRBD2. The CDR3 is 16 amino acids. V was pared by 3 bases and J by 3 bases, with 6 bases of the junction left unmatched. Germline-derived CDR1 and CDR2 are SGDLS and YYNGEE. For the CDR3, the DNA is TGTGCCAGCAGCGCCGTAGCGGGGGGGCAGACAGATACGCAGTATTTT. This sequence encodes CASSAVAGGQTDTQYF.

CDR3 in DNA: TGTGCCACCACAACGGGAGGTCGCCCTGAAGCTTTCTTT. Amino acid sequence: CATTTGGRPEAFF. The gene calls are TRBV19 and TRBJ1-1; D gene uncertain. CDR1 LNHDA and CDR2 SQIVND come from the germline V gene (reference sequence). The CDR3 is 13 residues long. The V gene lost 10 bases and the J gene lost 6 bases, with 18 bases spanning the gap.

This chain connects TRBV5-1 to TRBJ2-7; a possible D gene is TRBD2 (6 bases). The CDR3 sequence is 14 residues long. V was clipped by 5 bases and J by 7 bases, with 19 bases between them. CDR1 is SGHRS, CDR2 YFSETQ, per germline. CDR3 sequence: CASSPLATPREQYF. DNA for the CDR3: TGCGCCAGCAGTCCTCTAGCGACCCCCCGGGAGCAGTACTTC.